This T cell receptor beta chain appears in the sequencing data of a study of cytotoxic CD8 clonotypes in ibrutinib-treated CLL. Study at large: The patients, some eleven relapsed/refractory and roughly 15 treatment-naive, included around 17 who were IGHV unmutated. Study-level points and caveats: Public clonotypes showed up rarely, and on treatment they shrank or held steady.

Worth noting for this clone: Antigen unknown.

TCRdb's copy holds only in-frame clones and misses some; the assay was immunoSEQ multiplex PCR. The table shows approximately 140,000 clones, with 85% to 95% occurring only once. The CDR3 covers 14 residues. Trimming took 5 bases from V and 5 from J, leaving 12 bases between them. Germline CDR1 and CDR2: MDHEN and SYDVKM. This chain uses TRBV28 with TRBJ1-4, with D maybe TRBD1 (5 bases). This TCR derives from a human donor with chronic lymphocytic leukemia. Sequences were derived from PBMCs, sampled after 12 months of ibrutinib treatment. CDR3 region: CASSRGRVNEKLFF. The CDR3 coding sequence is TGTGCCAGCAGTAGGGGCAGGGTGAATGAAAAACTGTTTTTT.